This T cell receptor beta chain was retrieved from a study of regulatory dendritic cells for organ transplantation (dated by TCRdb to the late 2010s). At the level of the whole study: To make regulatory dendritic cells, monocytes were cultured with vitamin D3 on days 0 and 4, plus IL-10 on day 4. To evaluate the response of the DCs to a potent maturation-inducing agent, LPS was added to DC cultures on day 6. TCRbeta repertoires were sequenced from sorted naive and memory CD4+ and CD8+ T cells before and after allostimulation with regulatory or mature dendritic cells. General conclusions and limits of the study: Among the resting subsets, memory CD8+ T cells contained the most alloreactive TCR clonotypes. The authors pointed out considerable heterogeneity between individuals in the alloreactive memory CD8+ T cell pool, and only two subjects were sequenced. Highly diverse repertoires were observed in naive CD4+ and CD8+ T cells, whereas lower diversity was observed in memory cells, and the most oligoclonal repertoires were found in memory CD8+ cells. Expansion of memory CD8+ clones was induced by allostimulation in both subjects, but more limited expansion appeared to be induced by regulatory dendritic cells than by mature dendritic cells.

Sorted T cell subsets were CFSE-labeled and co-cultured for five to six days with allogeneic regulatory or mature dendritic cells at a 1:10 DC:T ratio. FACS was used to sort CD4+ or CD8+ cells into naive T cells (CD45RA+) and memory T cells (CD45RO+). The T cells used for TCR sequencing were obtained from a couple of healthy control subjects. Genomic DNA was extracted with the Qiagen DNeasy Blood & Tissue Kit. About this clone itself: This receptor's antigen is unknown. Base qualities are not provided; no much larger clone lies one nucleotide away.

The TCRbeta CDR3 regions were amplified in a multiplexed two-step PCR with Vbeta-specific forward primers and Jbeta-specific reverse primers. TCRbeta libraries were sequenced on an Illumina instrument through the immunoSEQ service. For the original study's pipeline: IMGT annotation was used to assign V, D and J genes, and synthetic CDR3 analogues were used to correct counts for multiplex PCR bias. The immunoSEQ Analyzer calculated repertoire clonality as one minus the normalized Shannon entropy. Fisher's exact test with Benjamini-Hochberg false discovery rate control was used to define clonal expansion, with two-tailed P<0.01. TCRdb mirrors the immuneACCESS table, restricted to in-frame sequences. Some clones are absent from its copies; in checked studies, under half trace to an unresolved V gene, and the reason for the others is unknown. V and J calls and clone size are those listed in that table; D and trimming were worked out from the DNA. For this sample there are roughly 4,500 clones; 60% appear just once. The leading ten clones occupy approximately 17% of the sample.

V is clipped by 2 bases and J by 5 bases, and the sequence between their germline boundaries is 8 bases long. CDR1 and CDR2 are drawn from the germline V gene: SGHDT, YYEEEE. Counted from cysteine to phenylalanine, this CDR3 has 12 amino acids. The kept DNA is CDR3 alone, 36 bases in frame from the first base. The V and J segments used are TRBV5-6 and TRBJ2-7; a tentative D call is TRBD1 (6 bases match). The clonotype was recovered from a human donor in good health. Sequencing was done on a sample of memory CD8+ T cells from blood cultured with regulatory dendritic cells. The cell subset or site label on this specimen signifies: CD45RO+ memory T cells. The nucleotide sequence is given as TGTGCCAGCAGCTTACAGGGAAACGAGCAGTACTTC. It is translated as CASSLQGNEQYF.